A single sample gave rise to the 30 T cell receptor beta chains below, sequenced in a study of cytomegalovirus exposure and HLA in healthy donors. The PCR was carried out with 60 Vbeta primers and 13 Jbeta primers. Data came from immunoSEQ multiplex PCR; TCRdb stores just in-frame clones and leaves some out. Among some 200,000 clones listed, under 85% were seen once. The sequenced material came from PBMCs. Source of these receptors: a man aged 50-60 years in good health and CMV-seronegative.

The chain carries TRBV5-8 and TRBJ1-3; 7 bases map to TRBD1. The germline CDR1 and CDR2 sequences are SGHTS and YDEGEE. The CDR3 extends over 15 amino acids. V trimming: 4 bases; J trimming: 1 base; junction bases outside the gene matches: 5. The CDR3 sequence: CASSLQGRSGNTIYF. The CDR3 nucleotides are TGTGCCAGCAGCCTACAGGGGAGGTCTGGAAACACCATATATTTT.

The rearrangement uses TRBV21-1 and TRBJ1-4. TRBV21-1 is a pseudogene segment. The CDR3 extends over 18 amino acids. CDR3 region: CASSKGRSPSTINEKLFF. CDR3 in DNA: TGTGCCAGCAGCAAAGGGAGGTCCCCCTCAACTATTAATGAAAAACTGTTTTTT.

The chain combines TRBV6-1 with TRBJ1-1; D is uncertain. V lost 6 bases and J lost 1, with 6 bases in between. CDR3 length: 12 amino acids. Germline CDR1 MNHNS, CDR2 SASEGT. This CDR3 reads CASSPQNTEAFF. CDR3 bases: TGTGCCAGCAGCCCACAGAACACTGAAGCTTTCTTT.

This clone showed up just once. This chain joins TRBV30 and TRBJ1-2; the match to TRBD1 covers 9 bases. Germline V gives CDR1 GTSNPN, CDR2 SVGIG (reference sequence). V shed 3 bases, J shed 7 bases, and the junction held 9 bases outside the gene matches. This CDR3 is 14 amino acids long. The CDR3 bases are TGTGCCTGGAGGGCCGGGACAGGGAGCGTTGGCTACACCTTC. It encodes CAWRAGTGSVGYTF.

The V and J genes are TRBV5-1 and TRBJ2-3; 10 nucleotides match TRBD2. Germline CDR1 is SGHRS and CDR2 is YFSETQ. Losses at the gene ends were 4 bases for V and 0 bases for J; bases not matched to a gene: 8. This CDR3 contains 17 residues. CDR3: CASSPSSGRTSTDTQYF. The CDR3 region has the DNA TGCGCCAGCAGCCCGTCTAGCGGGAGAACTAGCACAGATACGCAGTATTTT.

The rearrangement joins TRBV28 to TRBJ2-1; 9 bases map to TRBD2. The CDR3 loop spans 16 amino acids. The J segment lost 4 bases and the V segment lost 4 bases, leaving 8 bases of the junction unmatched. Germline CDR1 and CDR2: MDHEN and SYDVKM. This CDR3 reads CASSSPAGGPYNEQFF. The CDR3 DNA reads TGTGCCAGCAGTTCTCCAGCGGGAGGACCTTACAATGAGCAGTTCTTC.

Only one count was recorded for this clone. The chain's CDR3 is CASSEGRGRKLFF. The CDR3 DNA is TGCGCCAGCAGTGAGGGACGTGGGAGGAAACTGTTTTTT. The rearrangement uses TRBV10-1 and TRBJ1-4; D ambiguous. The germline CDR1 and CDR2 sequences are WNHNN and SYGVQD (reference sequence). There are 13 residues in the CDR3. The ends were cut back, 2 bases at V and 11 bases at J, with 12 bases in the middle.

The V and J genes are TRBV5-1 and TRBJ2-7, with TRBD2 identical over 9 bases. The CDR3 is 16 amino acids. J was trimmed by 4 bases and V by 3 bases; bases with no gene match: 11. Germline CDR1 reads SGHRS; CDR2 reads YFSETQ. The CDR3 sequence: CASSYLPGLAEYEQYF. The CDR3, as DNA: TGCGCCAGCAGCTATTTACCGGGACTAGCAGAATACGAGCAGTACTTC.

This clone was recorded only once. The J gene is TRBJ2-7, the V gene TRBV10-1, with a weak D call TRBD1 (6 bases). CDR1 and CDR2 from the germline V gene are WNHNN and SYGVQD (reference sequence). V lost 3 bases, J lost 2 bases, and 11 bases lay in between. There are 14 residues in the CDR3. CDR3 coding DNA: TGCGCCAGCAGTGACATTCGGGACACCTACGAGCAGTACTTC. Amino acids: CASSDIRDTYEQYF.

The chain uses TRBV5-5 and TRBJ1-1, with D possibly TRBD1 on 5 matching bases. Trimming stripped 5 bases from V and 3 bases from J, with 11 bases between. The CDR3 sequence is 13 residues long. Germline V CDR1 and CDR2: SGHKS, YYEKEE (reference sequence). The CDR3 DNA is TGTGCCAGCAGGGGAGGGACCTACACTGAAGCTTTCTTT. The encoded protein is CASRGGTYTEAFF.

This chain links TRBV5-6 with TRBJ1-1, with D possibly matching TRBD1 (6 bases). Trimming took 4 bases from V and 0 from J, leaving 10 bases between them. The germline gives CDR1 SGHDT, CDR2 YYEEEE. The CDR3 runs to 14 residues. The CDR3 loop is CASSQWGLNTEAFF. In nucleotides, the CDR3 is TGTGCCAGCAGCCAGTGGGGGCTGAACACTGAAGCTTTCTTT.

The chain couples TRBV28 to TRBJ1-2; D is uncertain. The ends were cut back, 6 bases at V and 4 bases at J, with 9 bases in the middle. Germline loops: CDR1 MDHEN, CDR2 SYDVKM. The CDR3 sequence is 12 residues long. CDR3 region: CASRWYGYGYTF. The CDR3, as DNA: TGTGCCAGCAGGTGGTACGGCTATGGCTACACCTTC.

On this clone itself: Within the sample, other DNA sequences also encode this same CDR3. V gene TRBV6-5 combines with J gene TRBJ1-5, with 8 bases that match TRBD1. Trimming cost V 2 bases and J 7 bases; bases outside gene matches: 4. The germline gives CDR1 MNHEY, CDR2 SVGAGI. The CDR3 has 14 residues. As DNA, the CDR3 is TGTGCCAGCAGTTACCGGACAGGGAACCAGCCCCAGCATTTT. It specifies CASSYRTGNQPQHF.

The CDR3 DNA is TGTGCCAGCAGCTCGACAGGGTTCACCGGGGAGCTGTTTTTT. Its translation: CASSSTGFTGELFF. The V and J genes are TRBV5-6 and TRBJ2-2; 7 bases align to TRBD1. CDR3 size: 14 residues. J lost 4 bases, V lost 3 bases, and 3 bases had no gene match. Looked up from germline, CDR1 is SGHDT and CDR2 is YYEEEE.

The CDR3 spells CAWSVRGTSGIEQFF. In nucleotides, the CDR3 is TGTGCCTGGAGTGTAAGAGGGACTAGCGGGATCGAGCAGTTCTTC. The V and J genes are TRBV30 and TRBJ2-1; 13 nucleotides line up with TRBD2. The CDR3 length is 15 residues. Trimming removed 0 bases from V and 10 bases from J; junction bases left unmatched: 6. CDR1 is GTSNPN and CDR2 is SVGIG in the germline V gene (reference sequence).

The chain uses TRBV6-5 and TRBJ2-7; D is unclear. Trimming shortened V by 6 bases and J by 3 bases, and 9 bases separated the two germline ends. The CDR3 sequence is 12 residues long. CDR1 and CDR2 (germline): MNHEY, SVGAGI. CDR3 residues: CASRGPSYEQYF. The CDR3 DNA is TGTGCCAGCAGAGGCCCTAGCTACGAGCAGTACTTC.

The chain is built from TRBV7-9 and TRBJ2-3; weak D call: TRBD2 (6 bases). Trimming removed 1 base from V and 4 bases from J, with 12 bases in between. This CDR3 has 15 residues. The germline CDR1 and CDR2 sequences are SEHNR and FQNEAQ (reference sequence). DNA for the CDR3: TGTGCCAGCAGCTTAGGATTGCGGGACGCAGATACGCAGTATTTT. This sequence encodes CASSLGLRDADTQYF. The full variable domain, completed using reference TRBV7-9 and TRBJ2-3, is DTGVSQNPRHKITKRGQNVTFRCDPISEHNRLYWYRQTLGQGPEFLTYFQNEAQLEKSRLLSDRFSAERPKGSFSTLEIQRTEQGDSAMYLCASSLGLRDADTQYFGPGTRLTVL.

This clone came up a few times. The rearrangement joins TRBV7-9 to TRBJ2-5, with 11 positions matching TRBD1. V lost 1 base and J lost 7; bases outside the gene matches: 5. Germline V CDR1 and CDR2: SEHNR, FQNEAQ (reference sequence). The CDR3 consists of 15 residues. CDR3 coding DNA: TGTGCCAGCAGCTTAGGGGACAGGGGGATAGGGACCCAGTACTTC. Encoded protein: CASSLGDRGIGTQYF.

Worth noting for this clone: At the DNA level, this CDR3 is encoded by other sequences in the same sample as well. V and J are TRBV5-1 and TRBJ2-1, with 8 bases lining up with TRBD1. V gave up 0 bases and J gave up 6 bases; unmatched junction bases: 5. This CDR3 region has 15 residues. The V gene's germline CDR1 is SGHRS and CDR2 YFSETQ. CDR3 sequence reads: CASSLGGTGGNEQFF. The DNA of the CDR3 is TGCGCCAGCAGCTTGGGAGGAACAGGGGGCAATGAGCAGTTCTTC.

The rearrangement joins TRBV5-6 to TRBJ2-7, with D hard to call. The CDR3 is 13 amino acids. V lost 0 bases, J lost 2 bases, and 6 bases lay in between. CDR1 and CDR2 from the germline V gene are SGHDT and YYEEEE. The CDR3 bases are TGTGCCAGCAGCTTGGGGAGAACCTACGAGCAGTACTTC. Its translation: CASSLGRTYEQYF.

V is TRBV7-9 and J is TRBJ2-3, with a tentative D call TRBD2 (5 bases). CDR3 size: 14 residues. V was trimmed by 3 bases and J by 2 bases, leaving 9 bases between them. The germline V gene encodes CDR1 SEHNR and CDR2 FQNEAQ (reference sequence). The CDR3 reads CASSFSDLTDTQYF. CDR3 coding DNA: TGTGCCAGCAGCTTTAGCGACCTCACAGATACGCAGTATTTT.

This chain connects TRBV11-2 to TRBJ1-2; TRBD1 might be the D (5 bases). This CDR3 is built from 16 residues. CDR1 is SGHAT and CDR2 is FQNNGV in the germline V gene. V was clipped by 7 bases and J by 3 bases, with 21 bases between them. CDR3 in amino acids: CASTPDTILWDYGYTF. The CDR3 nucleotides read TGTGCCAGCACCCCGGACACTATTCTCTGGGACTATGGCTACACCTTC.

This clone has a single count. The J gene is TRBJ2-7, the V gene TRBV30; D is possibly TRBD2 (6 bases). The CDR3 runs to 14 residues. V lost 3 bases, J lost 5 bases, and 17 bases lay in between. Germline CDR1 is GTSNPN and CDR2 is SVGIG (reference sequence). CDR3 bases: TGTGCCTGGAGGGGGGGTAGCCACTGGGACGAGCAGTACTTC. Protein: CAWRGGSHWDEQYF.

This chain uses TRBV11-2 with TRBJ2-5; D may be TRBD2 (5 bases). The germline V and J ends were trimmed by 1 base and 5 bases, with 11 bases remaining between them. The CDR3 consists of 14 residues. Per the germline V gene, CDR1 is SGHAT and CDR2 is FQNNGV. CDR3 region: CASSLAGSGETQYF. The CDR3 nucleotides are TGTGCCAGCAGCTTAGCCGGGTCGGGGGAGACCCAGTACTTC.

This clone came up a few times. The chain has TRBV5-1 and TRBJ1-2, with 7 bases aligning to TRBD1. Germline V gene data show CDR1 as SGHRS and CDR2 as YFSETQ. V lost 0 bases, J lost 1 base, and 12 bases stayed unmatched. This CDR3 has 18 residues. The CDR3 DNA reads TGCGCCAGCAGCTTGGGCTTATTTGGACAGGATGATAACTATGGCTACACCTTC. Translated, it gives CASSLGLFGQDDNYGYTF.

V gene TRBV11-2 combines with J gene TRBJ1-5; maybe TRBD1 (6 bases). CDR1 SGHAT and CDR2 FQNNGV come from the germline V gene. The V and J ends lost 9 bases and 7 bases respectively, with 16 bases between them. The CDR3 is 13 amino acids. In DNA, the CDR3 is TGTGCCAGTAGTACAGGGCCCAGCCAGCCCCAGCATTTT. As protein: CASSTGPSQPQHF.

A single count supports this clone. A junction end diverges from the germline sequence, so it may reflect a read error. The rearrangement uses TRBV7-7 and TRBJ2-5; 9 bases are shared with TRBD1. Germline V gene data show CDR1 as SSHAT and CDR2 as FNYEAQ (reference sequence). This CDR3 has 14 amino acids. The CDR3 sequence: CASSLGTGKETQYF. The CDR3 coding sequence is TGTGCTAGCAGCTTAGGGACAGGGAAAGAGACCCAGTACTTC.

This clone was found a few times. The chain employs TRBV2 and TRBJ1-6; no firm D call. V lost 7 bases and J 10 bases, leaving 14 bases between the germline ends. This CDR3 comprises 13 residues. Germline CDR1 reads SNHLY; CDR2 reads FYNNEI. The CDR3 nucleotides read TGTGCCAGCAAAATGACGTCGCGGTCACCCCTCCACTTT. Its protein is CASKMTSRSPLHF.

The sample holds a few counts of this clone. As DNA, the CDR3 is TGTGCCAGCAGCTCGGGACTAGCCGAGACCGAGCAGTACTTC. Translating it yields CASSSGLAETEQYF. The V and J genes are TRBV6-1 and TRBJ2-7, with 9 bases matching TRBD2. The V gene's germline CDR1 is MNHNS and CDR2 SASEGT. V dropped 6 bases and J dropped 6; count of bases not matched to a gene: 9. The CDR3 has 14 amino acids.

In DNA form, the CDR3 reads TGTGCCAGCAGCATTCTAACCGGACAGATGAACACTGAAGCTTTCTTT. Protein sequence: CASSILTGQMNTEAFF. This chain connects TRBV14 to TRBJ1-1; a weak D match, TRBD1 (6 bases). The CDR3 covers 16 residues. The V end lost 5 bases, the J end lost 0 bases, and 16 bases lay between the germline ends. Looked up from germline, CDR1 is SGHDN and CDR2 is FVKESK.